The rows below give T cell receptor beta chains drawn from one sample of a study of identical twins. In TCRdb, the 5' RACE reads were re-called with MiXCR into one record per CDR3 protein. This sample has 700,000 to 950,000 distinct CDR3 sequences, with around an eighth found just once. The same data also went into a second study, on yellow fever vaccine responses in identical twins.

The source material was PBMCs. These receptor sequences come from a woman under 30 in good health. The CDR3 runs from the conserved cysteine through the conserved F or W. The D gene is left open where the match is weak. Size tells how often a clone was seen (once, few, many) or the class of an expanded clone, and some rows leave it out.

TRBJ1-1 few TRBV3-1 . TGTGCCAGCAGCCAAGAGCAGGGGAGAACTGAAGCTTTCTTT CASSQEQGRTEAFF
TRBJ2-1 many TRBV24-1 TRBD2 TGTGCCACACACACCGGGACTAGCAATGAGCAGTTCTTC CATHTGTSNEQFF
TRBJ2-3 . TRBV15 . TGTGCCACCAGCAGAGAGGGCAGCAGAACCACAGATACGCAGTATTTT CATSREGSRTTDTQYF
TRBJ1-4 . TRBV6-2/TRBV6-3 . TGTGCCAGCAGTTACTCGATGGAAAAACTGTTTTTT CASSYSMEKLFF
TRBJ2-1 few TRBV4-1 . TGCGCCAGCAGCCAGTGGAGGGCCTCCTACAATGAGCAGTTCTTC CASSQWRASYNEQFF
TRBJ2-5 . TRBV11-2 TRBD2 TGTGCCAGCAGCGGGGGGGGGACTAGCGTAAAGACCCAGTACTTC CASSGGGTSVKTQYF
TRBJ1-6 . TRBV6-5 . TGTGCCAGCAGTTACTCGTTTGGCAACAGGGTTCGGAATTCACCCCTCCACTTT CASSYSFGNRVRNSPLHF
TRBJ2-5 few TRBV5-6 . TGTGCCAGCAGCTTCGGGGCAGAAGTAGAGACCCAGTACTTC CASSFGAEVETQYF
TRBJ2-3 many TRBV10-3 . TGTGCCATCAGTGAGTCAGGTCCCTTTGCAGATACGCAGTATTTT CAISESGPFADTQYF
TRBJ2-1 . TRBV3-1 . TGTGCCAGCAGCCAAGTTATTAATTCAGGAGATGAGCAGTTCTTC CASSQVINSGDEQFF
TRBJ1-1 many TRBV6-5 . TGTGCCAGCAGTTACCTCGGGGTTGGCACTGAAGCTTTCTTT CASSYLGVGTEAFF
TRBJ2-2 . TRBV15 . TGTGCCACCAGCTCATACCGGGCGCCTGAGGCCGGGGAGCTGTTTTTT CATSSYRAPEAGELFF
TRBJ2-4 few TRBV21-1 . TGTGCCAGCTTCCCGGGACGGCGCAACCCTAAGTACATTCAGTACTTC CASFPGRRNPKYIQYF
TRBJ1-5 few TRBV12-3/TRBV12-4 . TGTGCCAGCAGTTTTGAGTTGGGGAGTAGCAATCAGCCCCAGCATTTT CASSFELGSSNQPQHF
TRBJ2-1 . TRBV10-2 . TGCGCCAGCAGGGGGGGCGGCCCGGTCAATGAGCAGTTCTTC CASRGGGPVNEQFF
TRBJ2-1 many TRBV20-1 . . CSVASGSTTEFF
TRBJ2-1 . TRBV7-8 TRBD1 TGTGCCAGCAGCTTATCGGCAGGGGGTGGAACTGAGCAGTTCTTC CASSLSAGGGTEQFF
TRBJ1-2 . TRBV20-1 TRBD1 TGCAGTGCTCCGAGACAGGGGGCGCCTCTTGGCTACACCTTC CSAPRQGAPLGYTF
TRBJ2-2 . TRBV15 . TGTGCCACCAGCAGAGAGGCCGGTGCGTCCCTCACCGGGGAGCTGTTTTTT CATSREAGASLTGELFF
TRBJ1-1 few TRBV19 TRBD1 TGTGCCAGTAGTTTGGAAACCGGGACAGGGAACACTGAAGCTTTCTTT CASSLETGTGNTEAFF
TRBJ2-3 . TRBV4-1 TRBD2 TGCGCCAGCAGCCAACACCGGGGGGTTAGCACAGATACGCAGTATTTT CASSQHRGVSTDTQYF
TRBJ2-5 . TRBV3-1 . TGTGCCAGCAGCCAAGGGGGAGGCTCGGGCGAAGAGACCCAGTACTTC CASSQGGGSGEETQYF
TRBJ2-5 few TRBV2 . TGTGCCAGCAGTGAAGGACTGATCCAAGAGACCCAGTACTTC CASSEGLIQETQYF
TRBJ2-3 many TRBV2 TRBD2 TGTGCCAGCACCTCTAGCGGGAGTGCAGATACGCAGTATTTT CASTSSGSADTQYF
TRBJ2-3 . TRBV24-1 TRBD1 TGTGCCACCAGTGATCGGGGACAGGTGGCCACAGATACGCAGTATTTT CATSDRGQVATDTQYF